This T cell receptor (beta chain) was profiled in a study of follicular helper T cells after annual influenza vaccination. Study summary: Across the 2013-2014, 2014-2015 and 2015-2016 vaccination seasons, some subjects were resampled.

Time point indicated: 2014-2015 season, 7 days after vaccination. This table comes from immunoSEQ multiplex PCR, and its TCRdb copy is limited to in-frame clones, with some not included. The table lists about 9,600 clones, approximately 82% of them singletons. The CDR3 is 14 amino acids. CDR1 is MGHDK and CDR2 is SYGVNS in the germline V gene. V shed 6 bases and J 13 bases; nucleotides not matched to a gene: 12. The source of this sequence is an adult who received the influenza vaccine. The rearrangement uses TRBV25-1 and TRBJ1-6, with 7 nucleotides matching TRBD1. The material sequenced was CXCR5- memory CD4+ T cells sorted from blood, taken 7 days after influenza vaccination. The CDR3 DNA reads TGTGCCAGCAGCCAAGACCGACAGGGATCTCCCCTCCACTTT. It yields the protein CASSQDRQGSPLHF.